This T cell receptor beta chain was sequenced in a study of CD8 T cells in ankylosing spondylitis. TCRdb reprocessed the 5' RACE reads with MiXCR, giving one entry per CDR3 protein. The top ten hold over 2% of the sample, which has about 69,000 distinct CDR3 sequences, under 5.5% seen once. This clonotype was recorded at least ten times. Its target is not known. V lost 6 bases and J lost 14; bases outside the gene matches: 17. There are 15 residues in the CDR3. CDR1 is KGHSH and CDR2 is LQKENI in the germline V gene. Study findings and constraints: What seemed typical of ankylosing spondylitis blood was a TCR beta motif built from several highly homologous variants.

The receptor comes from a male donor with ankylosing spondylitis or in good health (not recorded which). The V call is TRBV18, the J call TRBJ1-5; 9 bases align to TRBD1. Sequencing input: blood, either unsorted or a sorted T cell fraction (not recorded which). The CDR3 region has the DNA TGTGCCAGCTCTCTCTCTTCCGGACAGGGGATCGGCGAGCATTTT. Residues: CASSLSSGQGIGEHF.